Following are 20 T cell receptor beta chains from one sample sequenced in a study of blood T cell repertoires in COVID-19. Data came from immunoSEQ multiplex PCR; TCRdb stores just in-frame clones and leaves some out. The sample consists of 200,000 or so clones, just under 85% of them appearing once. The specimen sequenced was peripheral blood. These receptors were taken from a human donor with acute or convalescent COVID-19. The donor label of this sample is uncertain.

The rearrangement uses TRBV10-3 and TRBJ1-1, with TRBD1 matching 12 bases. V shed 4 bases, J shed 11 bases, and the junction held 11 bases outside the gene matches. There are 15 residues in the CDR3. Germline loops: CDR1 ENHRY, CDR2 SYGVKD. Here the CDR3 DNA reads TGTGCCATCAGTGGAGGGACAGGGGGCGCATTTCCGGCTTTCTTT. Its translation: CAISGGTGGAFPAFF.

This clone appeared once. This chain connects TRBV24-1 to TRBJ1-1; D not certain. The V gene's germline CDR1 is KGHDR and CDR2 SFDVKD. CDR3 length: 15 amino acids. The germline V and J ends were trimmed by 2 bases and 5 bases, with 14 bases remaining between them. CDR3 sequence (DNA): TGTGCCACCAGTGATTCCGGGATCTCTGGGACTGAAGCTTTCTTT. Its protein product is CATSDSGISGTEAFF.

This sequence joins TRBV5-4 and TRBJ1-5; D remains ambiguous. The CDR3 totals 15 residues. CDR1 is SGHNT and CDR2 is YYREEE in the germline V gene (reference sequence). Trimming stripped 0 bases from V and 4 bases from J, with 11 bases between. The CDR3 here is CASSLGPARNQPQHF. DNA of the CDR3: TGTGCCAGCAGCTTGGGGCCGGCGAGGAATCAGCCCCAGCATTTT.

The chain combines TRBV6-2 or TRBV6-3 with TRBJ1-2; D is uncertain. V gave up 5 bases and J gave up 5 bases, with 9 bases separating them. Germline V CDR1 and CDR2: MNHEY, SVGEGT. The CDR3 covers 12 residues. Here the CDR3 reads CASSLRGYGYTF. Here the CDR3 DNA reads TGTGCCAGCAGTCTCCGGGGATATGGCTACACCTTC.

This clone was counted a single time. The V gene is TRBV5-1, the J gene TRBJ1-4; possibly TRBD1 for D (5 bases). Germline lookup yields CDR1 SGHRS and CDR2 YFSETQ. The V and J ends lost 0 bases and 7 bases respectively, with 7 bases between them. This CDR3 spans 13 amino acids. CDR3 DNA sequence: TGCGCCAGCAGCTTGGAGGGGCGTGAAAAACTGTTTTTT. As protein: CASSLEGREKLFF.

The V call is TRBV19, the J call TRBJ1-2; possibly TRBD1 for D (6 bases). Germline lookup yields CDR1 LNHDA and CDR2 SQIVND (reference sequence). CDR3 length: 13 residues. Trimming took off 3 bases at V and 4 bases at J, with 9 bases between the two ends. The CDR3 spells CASSITGSYGYTF. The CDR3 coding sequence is TGTGCCAGTAGTATTACAGGGTCCTATGGCTACACCTTC.

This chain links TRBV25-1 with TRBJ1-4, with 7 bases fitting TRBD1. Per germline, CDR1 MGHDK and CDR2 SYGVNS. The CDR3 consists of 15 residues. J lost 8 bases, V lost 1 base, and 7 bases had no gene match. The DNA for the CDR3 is TGTGCCAGCAGTGAATCGGCCAGGGGGAAGGAAAAACTGTTTTTT. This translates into CASSESARGKEKLFF.

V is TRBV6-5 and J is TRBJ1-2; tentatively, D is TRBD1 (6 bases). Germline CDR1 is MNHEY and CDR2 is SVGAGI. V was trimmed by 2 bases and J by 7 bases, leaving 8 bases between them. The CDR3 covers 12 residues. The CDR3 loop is CASSYNRVGYTF. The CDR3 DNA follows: TGTGCCAGCAGTTACAACAGGGTTGGCTACACCTTC.

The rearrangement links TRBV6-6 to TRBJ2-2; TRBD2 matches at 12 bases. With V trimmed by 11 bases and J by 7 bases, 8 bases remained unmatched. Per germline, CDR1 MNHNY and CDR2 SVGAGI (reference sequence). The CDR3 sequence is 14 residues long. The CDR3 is CASRLAGEVGELFF. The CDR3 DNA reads TGTGCCTCTCGACTAGCGGGAGAGGTCGGGGAGCTGTTTTTT.

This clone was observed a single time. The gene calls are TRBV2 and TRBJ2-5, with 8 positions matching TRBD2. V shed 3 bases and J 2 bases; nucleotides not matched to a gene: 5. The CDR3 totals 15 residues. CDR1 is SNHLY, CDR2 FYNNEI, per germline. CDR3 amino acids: CASSELTSGQETQYF. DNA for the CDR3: TGTGCCAGCAGTGAGTTAACTAGCGGACAAGAGACCCAGTACTTC.

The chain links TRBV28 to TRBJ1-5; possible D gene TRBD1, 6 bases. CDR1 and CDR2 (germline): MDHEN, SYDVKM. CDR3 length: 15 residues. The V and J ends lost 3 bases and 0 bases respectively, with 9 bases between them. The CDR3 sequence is CASSLGGHSNQPQHF. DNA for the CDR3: TGTGCCAGCAGTTTGGGGGGGCATAGCAATCAGCCCCAGCATTTT.

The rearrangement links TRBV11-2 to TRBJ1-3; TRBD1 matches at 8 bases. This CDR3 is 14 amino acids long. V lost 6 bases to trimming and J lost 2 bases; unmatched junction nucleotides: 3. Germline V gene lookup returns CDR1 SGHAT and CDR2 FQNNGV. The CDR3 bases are TGTGCCAGCAGACCGACAGGGGCTGGAAACACCATATATTTT. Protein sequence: CASRPTGAGNTIYF.

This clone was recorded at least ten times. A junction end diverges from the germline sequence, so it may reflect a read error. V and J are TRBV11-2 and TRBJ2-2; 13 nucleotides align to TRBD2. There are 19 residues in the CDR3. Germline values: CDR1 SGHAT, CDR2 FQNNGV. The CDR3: CASRLGLAGEVGNTGELFF. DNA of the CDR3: TGTGCCAGCAGATTAGGACTAGCGGGAGAGGTGGGGAACACCGGGGAGCTGTTTTTT.

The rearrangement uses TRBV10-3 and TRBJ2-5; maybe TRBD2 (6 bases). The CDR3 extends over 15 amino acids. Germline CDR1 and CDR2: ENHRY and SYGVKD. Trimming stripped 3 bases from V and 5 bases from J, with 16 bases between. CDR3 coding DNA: TGTGCCATCAGTGACTTGGGAGGCGGTGGGGAGACCCAGTACTTC. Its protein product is CAISDLGGGGETQYF.

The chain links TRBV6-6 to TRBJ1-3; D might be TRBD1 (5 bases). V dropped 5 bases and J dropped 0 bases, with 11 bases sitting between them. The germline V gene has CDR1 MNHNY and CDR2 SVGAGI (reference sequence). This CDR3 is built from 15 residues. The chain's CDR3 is CASSPGTTSGNTIYF. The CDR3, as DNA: TGTGCCAGCAGTCCAGGGACTACCTCTGGAAACACCATATATTTT.

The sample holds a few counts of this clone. The CDR3 sequence: CAISGGGTGYEQYF. The CDR3 DNA reads TGTGCCATCAGTGGCGGTGGGACAGGGTACGAGCAGTACTTC. The chain joins TRBV10-3 to TRBJ2-7; 9 bases map to TRBD1. Germline CDR1 and CDR2: ENHRY and SYGVKD. The ends lost 4 bases at V and 4 bases at J; junction bases unmatched: 5. The CDR3 spans 14 residues.

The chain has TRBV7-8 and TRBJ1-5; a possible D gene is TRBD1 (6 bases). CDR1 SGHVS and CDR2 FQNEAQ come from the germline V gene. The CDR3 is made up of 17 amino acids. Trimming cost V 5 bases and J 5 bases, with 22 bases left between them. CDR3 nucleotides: TGTGCCAGCAGCCCCAACCTTTCGGGGGGGCGGGATCAGCCCCAGCATTTT. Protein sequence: CASSPNLSGGRDQPQHF.

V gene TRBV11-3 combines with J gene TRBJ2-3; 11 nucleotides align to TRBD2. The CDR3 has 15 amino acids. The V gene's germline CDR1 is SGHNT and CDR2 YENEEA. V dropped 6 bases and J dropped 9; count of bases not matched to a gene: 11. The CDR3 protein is CASSYGTSGQGTQYF. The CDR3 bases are TGTGCCAGCAGTTACGGGACTAGCGGACAAGGGACGCAGTATTTT.

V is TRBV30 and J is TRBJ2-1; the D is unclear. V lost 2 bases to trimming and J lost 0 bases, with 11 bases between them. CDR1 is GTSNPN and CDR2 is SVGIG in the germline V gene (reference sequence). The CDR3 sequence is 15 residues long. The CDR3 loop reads CAWSPDSSSYNEQFF. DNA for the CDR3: TGTGCCTGGAGTCCCGACTCGAGCTCCTACAATGAGCAGTTCTTC.

CDR3 nucleotide sequence: TGTGCCAGCAATCAAAGGAGGCTCCTTTCAGGCGAGCAGTTCTTC. Its translation: CASNQRRLLSGEQFF. The V call is TRBV2, the J call TRBJ2-1; maybe TRBD2 (5 bases). Trimming left V 7 bases short and J 10 bases short, with 23 bases between. CDR1 SNHLY and CDR2 FYNNEI come from the germline V gene. This CDR3 has 15 amino acids.